The 20 T cell receptor beta chains presented below share a single source sample, sequenced in a study of cytomegalovirus exposure and HLA in healthy donors. It was with 60 Vbeta and 13 Jbeta primers that the PCR ran. Measured with immunoSEQ multiplex PCR; TCRdb has only the in-frame clones, and not every one. The sample features about 67,000 clones, with less than 2% in its top ten. Sequenced material: PBMCs. The receptor source for this set is a woman aged 25 to 39 in good health and CMV-seronegative.

The J gene is TRBJ1-2, the V gene TRBV15; 9 bases align to TRBD1. From germline, CDR1 is LNHNV and CDR2 YYDKDF (reference sequence). CDR3 length equals 14 residues. The V and J ends lost 4 bases and 4 bases, in that order; junction bases with no gene match: 4. The CDR3 coding sequence is TGTGCCACCAGCACCCGGGACAGGGCCTATGGCTACACCTTC. It yields the protein CATSTRDRAYGYTF.

V is TRBV19 and J is TRBJ1-2; D ambiguous. V gave up 3 bases and J gave up 4 bases, with 15 bases separating them. The CDR3 is 15 residues long. In germline, CDR1 is LNHDA, CDR2 SQIVND (reference sequence). DNA of the CDR3: TGTGCCAGTAGTATCGCGGGCAGCGCTGTCTATGGCTACACCTTC. This codes for CASSIAGSAVYGYTF.

V and J are TRBV5-6 and TRBJ2-3; unclear D gene. V lost 0 bases and J 5 bases, leaving 4 bases between the germline ends. The germline V gene has CDR1 SGHDT and CDR2 YYEEEE. This CDR3 has 12 residues. The CDR3 nucleotides are TGTGCCAGCAGCTTGGCCGGAGATACGCAGTATTTT. Translating gives CASSLAGDTQYF.

The chain recombines TRBV2 with TRBJ1-2; 7 nucleotides line up with TRBD1. This CDR3 region has 13 residues. The germline V gene has CDR1 SNHLY and CDR2 FYNNEI. V was clipped by 7 bases and J by 8 bases; unmatched bases: 10. The CDR3 DNA is TGTGCCAGCACTCCGACAGGGCTCGAGGGCTACACCTTC. Translation gives CASTPTGLEGYTF.

V usage is TRBV19 and J usage is TRBJ2-1; 9 bases are shared with TRBD1. The CDR3 has 15 amino acids. J gave up 6 bases and V 3 bases, and 6 bases lay outside the gene matches. Germline V lookup: CDR1 LNHDA, CDR2 SQIVND (reference sequence). The CDR3: CASSMVQGAFNEQFF. The CDR3 DNA follows: TGTGCCAGTAGTATGGTACAGGGGGCCTTCAATGAGCAGTTCTTC.

V is TRBV9 and J is TRBJ1-6, with 7 bases that match TRBD1. CDR3 length: 15 residues. The trim removed 2 bases at V and 5 bases at J, leaving 4 bases unmatched. Germline V gene sequence: CDR1 SGDLS, CDR2 YYNGEE. This CDR3 is CASSVTGLNNSPLHF. For the CDR3, the DNA is TGTGCCAGCAGCGTGACAGGGTTAAATAATTCACCCCTCCACTTT.

This chain joins TRBV6-5 and TRBJ2-1; D uncertain. Germline loops: CDR1 MNHEY, CDR2 SVGAGI. The V and J ends lost 0 bases and 1 base respectively, with 7 bases between them. This CDR3 spans 15 amino acids. Written as DNA, the CDR3 is TGTGCCAGCAGTTACTCCATGAGTTCCTACAATGAGCAGTTCTTC. Its translation: CASSYSMSSYNEQFF.

This chain connects TRBV6-6 to TRBJ2-7; 8 bases map to TRBD2. The CDR3 length is 14 residues. V was clipped by 4 bases and J by 0 bases; unmatched bases: 2. CDR1 and CDR2 (germline): MNHNY, SVGAGI (reference sequence). The CDR3 nucleotides read TGTGCCAGCAGTTCAGCGGGGGTCTCCTACGAGCAGTACTTC. It yields the protein CASSSAGVSYEQYF.

As to this clone: The junction departs from the called germline gene at one end, perhaps through a read error. The chain is built from TRBV4-1 and TRBJ1-6; D gene uncertain. CDR3 length: 14 amino acids. CDR1 MGHRA and CDR2 YSYEKL come from the germline V gene. The CDR3 coding sequence is TGCGCCAGCAGCCAAGACCCACCGCGGTCACCCCTCCCCTTT. It translates to CASSQDPPRSPLPF.

This chain connects TRBV7-6 to TRBJ1-1, with TRBD1 as a possible D gene (5 bases). The CDR3 runs 15 residues. Trimming cost V 5 bases and J 5 bases, with 18 bases left between them. The germline V gene has CDR1 SGHVS and CDR2 FNYEAQ. The CDR3: CASSPSWGEGTEAFF. DNA of the CDR3: TGTGCCAGCAGCCCTAGCTGGGGGGAAGGGACTGAAGCTTTCTTT.

The rearrangement joins TRBV5-1 to TRBJ2-3, with TRBD2 as a possible D gene (5 bases). CDR1 and CDR2 from the germline V gene are SGHRS and YFSETQ. The ends were cut back, 5 bases at V and 5 bases at J, with 18 bases in the middle. There are 15 residues in the CDR3. CDR3 residues: CASSSTGSSGDTQYF. The CDR3 coding sequence is TGCGCCAGCAGTTCAACGGGGTCCTCGGGAGATACGCAGTATTTT.

V gene TRBV5-1 combines with J gene TRBJ2-7; 7 bases fit TRBD1. With 0 bases clipped from V and 7 bases from J, the junction kept 7 bases outside the gene matches. The CDR3 contains 14 residues. The germline V gene encodes CDR1 SGHRS and CDR2 YFSETQ. The CDR3 DNA is TGCGCCAGCAGCTTGGACAGGGGATTGAGTGAGCAGTACTTC. Translating it yields CASSLDRGLSEQYF.

J is TRBJ1-1 and V is TRBV4-1; D possibly corresponds to TRBD1 (6 bases). Per germline, CDR1 MGHRA and CDR2 YSYEKL. The V and J ends lost 11 bases and 1 base respectively, with 14 bases between them. The CDR3 is 13 residues long. The CDR3 loop reads CALAGDGNTEAFF. CDR3 DNA sequence: TGCGCCTTGGCAGGGGACGGGAACACTGAAGCTTTCTTT.

This sequence joins TRBV19 and TRBJ1-2; no reliable D call. The CDR3 sequence is 12 residues long. Germline V gene sequence: CDR1 LNHDA, CDR2 SQIVND (reference sequence). V dropped 10 bases and J dropped 3 bases, with 12 bases sitting between them. The CDR3 nucleotides read TGTGCCACTCGGGTCCTCTACTATGGCTACACCTTC. It is translated as CATRVLYYGYTF.

The V call is TRBV7-9, the J call TRBJ2-7; 10 nucleotides agree with TRBD1. The germline CDR1 and CDR2 sequences are SEHNR and FQNEAQ (reference sequence). There are 16 residues in the CDR3. V was pared by 5 bases and J by 0 bases, with 7 bases of the junction left unmatched. CDR3 residues: CASSAGTGVPSYEQYF. CDR3 DNA: TGTGCCAGCAGCGCCGGGACAGGGGTTCCCTCCTACGAGCAGTACTTC.

The V and J genes are TRBV19 and TRBJ1-3; the D is unclear. Trimming pared 1 base from V and 2 bases from J, leaving 6 bases between. The CDR3 loop spans 14 amino acids. Germline CDR1 reads LNHDA; CDR2 reads SQIVND (reference sequence). In nucleotides, the CDR3 is TGTGCCAGTAGTATAGGAGGGACTGGAAACACCATATATTTT. It yields the protein CASSIGGTGNTIYF.

This chain joins TRBV28 and TRBJ1-5; a weak D match, TRBD1 (6 bases). V gave up 7 bases and J gave up 2 bases, with 18 bases separating them. The CDR3 is 16 residues long. Germline CDR1 reads MDHEN; CDR2 reads SYDVKM. This chain's CDR3 is CASTQGWGPGNQPQHF. CDR3 sequence (DNA): TGTGCCAGCACCCAGGGATGGGGGCCGGGCAATCAGCCCCAGCATTTT.

The rearrangement joins TRBV19 to TRBJ2-2; 11 bases map to TRBD2. Per the germline V gene, CDR1 is LNHDA and CDR2 is SQIVND (reference sequence). The trim removed 6 bases at V and 4 bases at J, leaving 13 bases unmatched. The CDR3 runs 18 residues. CDR3: CASSLSSGRSSRTGELFF. The CDR3, as DNA: TGTGCCAGTAGCCTCTCTAGCGGGAGGTCCTCACGCACCGGGGAGCTGTTTTTT.

The CDR3 nucleotides are TGTGCCACTCAAGGCCTGGGACACAAGAACACTGAAGCTTTCTTT. Translation: CATQGLGHKNTEAFF. The gene calls are TRBV28 and TRBJ1-1; maybe TRBD1 (6 bases). The CDR3 is made up of 15 amino acids. V was pared by 10 bases and J by 1 base, with 19 bases between. The germline V gene has CDR1 MDHEN and CDR2 SYDVKM.

This chain uses TRBV7-9 with TRBJ1-1; D remains ambiguous. Trimming removed 7 bases at V and 5 bases at J, with 11 bases between. This CDR3 spans 12 amino acids. Germline-derived CDR1 and CDR2 are SEHNR and FQNEAQ (reference sequence). CDR3 nucleotide sequence: TGTGCCAGCATAGGAGGGCCGACTGAAGCTTTCTTT. Protein product: CASIGGPTEAFF.